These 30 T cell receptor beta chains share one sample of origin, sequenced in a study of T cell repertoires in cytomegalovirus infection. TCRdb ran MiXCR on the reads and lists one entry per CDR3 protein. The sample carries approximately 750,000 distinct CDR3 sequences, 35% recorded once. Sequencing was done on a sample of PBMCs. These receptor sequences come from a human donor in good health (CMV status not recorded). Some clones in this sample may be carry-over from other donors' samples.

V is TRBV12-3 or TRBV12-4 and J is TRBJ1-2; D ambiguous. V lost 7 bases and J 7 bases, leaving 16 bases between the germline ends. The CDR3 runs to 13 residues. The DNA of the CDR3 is TGTGCCAGCACTTCGGGAAGGGCCGGTGGCTACACCTTC. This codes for CASTSGRAGGYTF.

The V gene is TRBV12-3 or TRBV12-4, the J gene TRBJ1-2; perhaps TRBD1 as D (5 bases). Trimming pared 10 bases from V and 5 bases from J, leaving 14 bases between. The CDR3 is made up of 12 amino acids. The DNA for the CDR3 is TGTGCCACCTCACGCCAGGGATATGGCTACACCTTC. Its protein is CATSRQGYGYTF.

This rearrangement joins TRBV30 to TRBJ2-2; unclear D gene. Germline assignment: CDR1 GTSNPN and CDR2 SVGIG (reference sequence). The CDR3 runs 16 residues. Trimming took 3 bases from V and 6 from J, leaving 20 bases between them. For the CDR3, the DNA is TGTGCCTGGAGCGCATCGGGTGGTCTTGGCGCCGGGGAGCTGTTTTTT. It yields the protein CAWSASGGLGAGELFF.

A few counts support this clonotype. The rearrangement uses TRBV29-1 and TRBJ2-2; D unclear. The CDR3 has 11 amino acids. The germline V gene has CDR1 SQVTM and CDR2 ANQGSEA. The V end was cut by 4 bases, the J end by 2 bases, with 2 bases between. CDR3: CSVGNTGELFF. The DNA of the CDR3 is TGCAGCGTTGGAAACACCGGGGAGCTGTTTTTT.

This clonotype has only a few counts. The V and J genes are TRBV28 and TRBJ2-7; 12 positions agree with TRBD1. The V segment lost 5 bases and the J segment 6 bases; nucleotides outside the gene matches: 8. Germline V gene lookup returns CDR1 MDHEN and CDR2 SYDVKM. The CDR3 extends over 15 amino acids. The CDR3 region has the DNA TGTGCCAGCAGTATCCGGGACAGGGGGCTTGGCGAGCAGTACTTC. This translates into CASSIRDRGLGEQYF.

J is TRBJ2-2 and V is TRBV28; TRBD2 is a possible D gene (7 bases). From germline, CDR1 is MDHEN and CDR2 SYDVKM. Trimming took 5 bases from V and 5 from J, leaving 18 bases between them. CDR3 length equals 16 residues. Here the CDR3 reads CASSPLGGARTGELFF. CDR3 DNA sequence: TGTGCCAGCAGTCCCCTGGGGGGGGCGCGGACCGGGGAGCTGTTTTTT.

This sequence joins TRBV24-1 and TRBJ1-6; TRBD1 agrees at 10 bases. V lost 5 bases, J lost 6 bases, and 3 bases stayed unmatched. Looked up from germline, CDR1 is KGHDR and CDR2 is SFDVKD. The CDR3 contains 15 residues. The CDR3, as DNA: TGTGCCACCAGTGGGCGGACAGGGGGTAATTCACCCCTCCACTTT. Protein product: CATSGRTGGNSPLHF.

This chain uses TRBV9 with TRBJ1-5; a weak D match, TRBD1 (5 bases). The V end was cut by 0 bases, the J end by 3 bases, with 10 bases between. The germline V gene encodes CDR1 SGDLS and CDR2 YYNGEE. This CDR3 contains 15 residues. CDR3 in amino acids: CASSVDGGVNQPQHF. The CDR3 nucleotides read TGTGCCAGCAGCGTAGACGGAGGGGTCAATCAGCCCCAGCATTTT.

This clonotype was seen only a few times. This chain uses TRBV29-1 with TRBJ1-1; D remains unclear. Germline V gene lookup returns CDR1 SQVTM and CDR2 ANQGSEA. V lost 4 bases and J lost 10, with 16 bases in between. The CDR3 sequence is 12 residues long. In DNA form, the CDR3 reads TGCAGCGTTGGACTGGGTCGCCTAGGAGCTTTCTTT. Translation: CSVGLGRLGAFF.

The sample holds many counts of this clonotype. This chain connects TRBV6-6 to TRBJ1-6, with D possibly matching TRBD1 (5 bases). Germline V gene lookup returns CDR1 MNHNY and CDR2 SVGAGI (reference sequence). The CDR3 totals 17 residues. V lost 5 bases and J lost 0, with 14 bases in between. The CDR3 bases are TGTGCCAGCAGTCCCCGGGACTACAGCTCCTATAATTCACCCCTCCACTTT. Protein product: CASSPRDYSSYNSPLHF.

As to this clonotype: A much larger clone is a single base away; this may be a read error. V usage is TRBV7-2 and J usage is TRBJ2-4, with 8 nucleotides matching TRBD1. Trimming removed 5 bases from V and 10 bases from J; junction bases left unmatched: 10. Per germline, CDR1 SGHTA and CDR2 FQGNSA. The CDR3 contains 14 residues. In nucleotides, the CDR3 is TGTGCCAGCAGCCTCAGGGGGCCAATAGTAATTCAGTACTTC. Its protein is CASSLRGPIVIQYF.

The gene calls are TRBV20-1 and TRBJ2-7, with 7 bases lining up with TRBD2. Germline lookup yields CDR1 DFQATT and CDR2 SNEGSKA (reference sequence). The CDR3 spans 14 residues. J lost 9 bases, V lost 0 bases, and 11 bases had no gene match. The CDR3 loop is CSARDPAGFRGQYF. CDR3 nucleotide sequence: TGCAGTGCTAGAGATCCAGCGGGGTTCCGGGGGCAGTACTTC.

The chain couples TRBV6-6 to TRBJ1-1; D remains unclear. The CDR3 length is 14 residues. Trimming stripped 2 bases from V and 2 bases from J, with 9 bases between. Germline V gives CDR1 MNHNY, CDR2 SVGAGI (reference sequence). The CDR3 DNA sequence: TGTGCCAGCAGTTACCCGGACTTCAACACTGAAGCTTTCTTT. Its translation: CASSYPDFNTEAFF.

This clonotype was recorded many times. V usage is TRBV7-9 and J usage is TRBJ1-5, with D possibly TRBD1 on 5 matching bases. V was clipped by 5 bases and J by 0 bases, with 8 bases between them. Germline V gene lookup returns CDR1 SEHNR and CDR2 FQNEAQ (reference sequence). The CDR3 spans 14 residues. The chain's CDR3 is CASSVDSSNQPQHF. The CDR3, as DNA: TGTGCCAGCAGCGTTGACAGTAGCAATCAGCCCCAGCATTTT.

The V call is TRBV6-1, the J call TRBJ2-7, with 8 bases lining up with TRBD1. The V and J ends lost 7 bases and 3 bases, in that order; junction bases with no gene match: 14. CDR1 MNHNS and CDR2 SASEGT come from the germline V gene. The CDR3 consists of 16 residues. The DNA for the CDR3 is TGTGCCAGCACCTCGACAAAGGCAGGGGGCCGCTACGAGCAGTACTTC. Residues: CASTSTKAGGRYEQYF.

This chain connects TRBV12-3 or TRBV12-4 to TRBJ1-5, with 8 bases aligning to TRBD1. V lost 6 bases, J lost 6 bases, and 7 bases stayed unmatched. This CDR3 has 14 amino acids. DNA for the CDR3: TGTGCCAGCAGAAAGACAGGGGTGGGTCAGCCCCAGCATTTT. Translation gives CASRKTGVGQPQHF.

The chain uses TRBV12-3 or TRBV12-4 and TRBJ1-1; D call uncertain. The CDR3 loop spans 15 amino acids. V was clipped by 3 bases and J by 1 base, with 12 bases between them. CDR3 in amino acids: CASSLRRASNTEAFF. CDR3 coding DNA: TGTGCCAGCAGTTTGAGGAGAGCTTCGAACACTGAAGCTTTCTTT.

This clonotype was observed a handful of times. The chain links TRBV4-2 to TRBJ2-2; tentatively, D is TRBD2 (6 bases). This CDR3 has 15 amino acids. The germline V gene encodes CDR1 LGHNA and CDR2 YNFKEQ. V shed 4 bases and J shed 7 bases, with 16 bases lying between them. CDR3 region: CASSPAGPRVGELFF. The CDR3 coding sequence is TGTGCCAGCAGCCCCGCGGGACCGAGGGTCGGGGAGCTGTTTTTT.

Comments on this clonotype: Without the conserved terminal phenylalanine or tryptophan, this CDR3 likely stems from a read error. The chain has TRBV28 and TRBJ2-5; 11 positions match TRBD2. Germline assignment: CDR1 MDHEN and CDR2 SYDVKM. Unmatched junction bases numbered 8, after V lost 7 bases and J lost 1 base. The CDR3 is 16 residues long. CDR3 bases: TGTGCCAGCACCCCCCCGGGACTAGCGGCCCAAGAGACCCAGTACGTC. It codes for CASTPPGLAAQETQYV.

CDR3 protein: CASSLTSGRSHEQFF. The CDR3 region has the DNA TGTGCCAGCAGTTTAACTAGCGGGAGATCCCATGAGCAGTTCTTC. This chain uses TRBV27 with TRBJ2-1; TRBD2 matches at 11 bases. J gave up 8 bases and V 2 bases, and 5 bases lay outside the gene matches. The CDR3 is made up of 15 amino acids. CDR1 is MNHEY, CDR2 SMNVEV, per germline (reference sequence).

The CDR3 reads CASSLAPQDYGYTF. Here the CDR3 DNA reads TGTGCCAGCAGCTTAGCGCCCCAGGACTATGGCTACACCTTC. The V gene is TRBV7-6, the J gene TRBJ1-2, with D unclear. Per the germline V gene, CDR1 is SGHVS and CDR2 is FNYEAQ. The V gene lost 0 bases and the J gene lost 3 bases, with 8 bases spanning the gap. The length of the CDR3 is 14 residues. Full variable domain (missing parts from reference TRBV7-6 and TRBJ1-2): GAGVSQSPRYKVTKRGQDVALRCDPISGHVSLYWYRQALGQGPEFLTYFNYEAQQDKSGLPNDRFSAERPEGSISTLTIQRTEQRDSAMYRCASSLAPQDYGYTFGSGTRLTVV.

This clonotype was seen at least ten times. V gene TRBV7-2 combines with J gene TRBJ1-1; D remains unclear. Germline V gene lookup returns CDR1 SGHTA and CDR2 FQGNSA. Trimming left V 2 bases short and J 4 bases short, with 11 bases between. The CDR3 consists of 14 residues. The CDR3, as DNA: TGTGCCAGCAGCTTAAGCGGCAGCATCACTGAAGCTTTCTTT. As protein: CASSLSGSITEAFF.

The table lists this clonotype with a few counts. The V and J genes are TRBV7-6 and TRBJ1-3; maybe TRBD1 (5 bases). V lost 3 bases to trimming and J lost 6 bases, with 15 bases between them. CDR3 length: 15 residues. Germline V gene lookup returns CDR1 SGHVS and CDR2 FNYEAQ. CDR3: CASSFRDGRENTIYF. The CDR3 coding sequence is TGTGCCAGCAGCTTCCGGGACGGTAGGGAAAACACCATATATTTT. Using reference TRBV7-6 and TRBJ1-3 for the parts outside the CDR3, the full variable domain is GAGVSQSPRYKVTKRGQDVALRCDPISGHVSLYWYRQALGQGPEFLTYFNYEAQQDKSGLPNDRFSAERPEGSISTLTIQRTEQRDSAMYRCASSFRDGRENTIYFGEGSWLTVV.

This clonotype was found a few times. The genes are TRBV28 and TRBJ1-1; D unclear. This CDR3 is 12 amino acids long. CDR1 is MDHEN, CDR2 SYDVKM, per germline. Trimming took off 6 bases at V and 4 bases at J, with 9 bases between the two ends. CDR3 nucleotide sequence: TGTGCCAGCAGGGAAATGGCCACTGAAGCTTTCTTT. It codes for CASREMATEAFF.

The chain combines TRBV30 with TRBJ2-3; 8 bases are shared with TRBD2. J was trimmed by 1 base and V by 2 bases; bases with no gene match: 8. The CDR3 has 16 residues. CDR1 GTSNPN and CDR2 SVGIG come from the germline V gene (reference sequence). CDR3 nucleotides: TGTGCCTGGAGTAGGGGAGGAGCGGGGGGCACAGATACGCAGTATTTT. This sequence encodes CAWSRGGAGGTDTQYF.

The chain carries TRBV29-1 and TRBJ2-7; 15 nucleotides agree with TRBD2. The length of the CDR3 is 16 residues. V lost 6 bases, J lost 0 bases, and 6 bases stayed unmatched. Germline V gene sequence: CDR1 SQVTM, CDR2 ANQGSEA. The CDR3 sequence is CSVRTSGRASSYEQYF. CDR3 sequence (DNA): TGCAGCGTCCGGACTAGCGGGAGGGCGAGCTCCTACGAGCAGTACTTC.

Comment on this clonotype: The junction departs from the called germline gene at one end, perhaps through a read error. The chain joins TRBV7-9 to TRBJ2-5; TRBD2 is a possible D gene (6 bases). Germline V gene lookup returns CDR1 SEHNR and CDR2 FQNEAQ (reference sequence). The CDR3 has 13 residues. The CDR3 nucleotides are TGTGCCGGCCAACGATCGGGGGAAGAGCCCCAGTACTTC. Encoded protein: CAGQRSGEEPQYF.

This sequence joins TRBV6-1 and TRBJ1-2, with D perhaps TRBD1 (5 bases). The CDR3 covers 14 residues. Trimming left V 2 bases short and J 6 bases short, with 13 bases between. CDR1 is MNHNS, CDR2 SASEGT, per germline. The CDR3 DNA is TGTGCCAGCAGTGAATTCGCCGGGGCAAATGGCTACACCTTC. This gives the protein CASSEFAGANGYTF.

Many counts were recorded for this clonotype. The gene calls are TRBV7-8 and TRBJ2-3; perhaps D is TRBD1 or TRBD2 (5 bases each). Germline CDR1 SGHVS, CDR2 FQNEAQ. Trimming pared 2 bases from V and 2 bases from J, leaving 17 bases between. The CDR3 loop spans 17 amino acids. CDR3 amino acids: CASSLTPGPGNTDTQYF. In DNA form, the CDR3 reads TGTGCCAGCAGCTTAACCCCGGGACCTGGAAACACAGATACGCAGTATTTT. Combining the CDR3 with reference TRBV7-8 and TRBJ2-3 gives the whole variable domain GAGVSQSPRYKVAKRGQDVALRCDPISGHVSLFWYQQALGQGPEFLTYFQNEAQLDKSGLPSDRFFAERPEGSVSTLKIQRTQQEDSAVYLCASSLTPGPGNTDTQYFGPGTRLTVL.

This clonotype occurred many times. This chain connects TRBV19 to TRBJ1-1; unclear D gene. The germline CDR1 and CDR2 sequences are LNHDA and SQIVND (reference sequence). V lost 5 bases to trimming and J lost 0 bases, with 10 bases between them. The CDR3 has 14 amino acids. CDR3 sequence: CASSPAALNTEAFF. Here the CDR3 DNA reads TGTGCCAGTAGTCCCGCCGCGTTGAACACTGAAGCTTTCTTT.